These 28 T cell receptor beta chains share one sample of origin, sequenced in a study of identifying expanded T cells in peripheral blood. This table comes from immunoSEQ multiplex PCR, and its TCRdb copy is limited to in-frame clones, with some not included. The table lists around 56,000 clones, around 86% of them singletons. The sequenced material came from blood. All receptors come from a person aged 18 to 70 in good health.

In DNA form, the CDR3 reads TGCGCCAGCAGCCAAGAAATAGGGTTTTCCTACGAGCAGTACTTC. Translation: CASSQEIGFSYEQYF. The genes are TRBV4-3 and TRBJ2-7, with no clear D. The V end was cut by 0 bases, the J end by 1 base, with 10 bases between. The CDR3 has 15 residues. Per germline, CDR1 LGHNA and CDR2 YSLEER.

The gene calls are TRBV14 and TRBJ2-6; D is undetermined. The CDR3 runs 14 residues. V dropped 1 base and J dropped 10 bases, with 11 bases sitting between them. Per the germline V gene, CDR1 is SGHDN and CDR2 is FVKESK. The CDR3 loop is CASSQARVRNVLTF. As DNA, the CDR3 is TGTGCCAGCAGCCAAGCTAGAGTCAGGAACGTCCTGACTTTC.

The chain carries TRBV29-1 and TRBJ2-5; 8 positions match TRBD1. The CDR3 totals 12 residues. CDR1 is SQVTM and CDR2 is ANQGSEA in the germline V gene. J was trimmed by 6 bases and V by 5 bases; bases with no gene match: 5. The CDR3 here is CSVLQGAQTQYF. CDR3 nucleotides: TGCAGCGTTCTGCAGGGGGCTCAGACCCAGTACTTC.

This chain joins TRBV11-3 and TRBJ2-7; 9 nucleotides align to TRBD1. The J segment lost 7 bases and the V segment lost 0 bases, leaving 10 bases of the junction unmatched. The germline gives CDR1 SGHNT, CDR2 YENEEA. The CDR3 runs 16 residues. The CDR3 loop reads CASSLDREQGAKEQYF. As DNA, the CDR3 is TGTGCCAGCAGCTTAGATCGAGAACAGGGGGCGAAGGAGCAGTACTTC.

V usage is TRBV6-5 and J usage is TRBJ1-5; TRBD1 might be the D (6 bases). Trimming cost V 9 bases and J 3 bases, with 15 bases left between them. Germline CDR1 MNHEY, CDR2 SVGAGI. The CDR3 extends over 14 amino acids. The DNA of the CDR3 is TGTGCCAGTCGCCCTGGACAGTCCAATCAGCCCCAGCATTTT. It yields the protein CASRPGQSNQPQHF.

The chain uses TRBV7-2 and TRBJ2-7, with D perhaps TRBD2 (5 bases). The CDR3 length is 16 residues. Germline-derived CDR1 and CDR2 are SGHTA and FQGNSA. V was pared by 5 bases and J by 2 bases, with 19 bases between. The CDR3 bases are TGTGCCAGCAGCCCCTTTCCGAGGGCCGGGACCTACGAGCAGTACTTC. It is translated as CASSPFPRAGTYEQYF. The whole variable domain, filled in from reference TRBV7-2 and TRBJ2-7, reads GAGVSQSPSNKVTEKGKDVELRCDPISGHTALYWYRQSLGQGLEFLIYFQGNSAPDKSGLPSDRFSAERTGGSVSTLTIQRTQQEDSAVYLCASSPFPRAGTYEQYFGPGTRLTVT.

This clone was found once. The CDR3 sequence is CASSLVSSDSYEQYF. DNA for the CDR3: TGTGCCAGCAGCTTAGTGTCTAGCGACTCCTACGAGCAGTACTTC. The chain carries TRBV11-2 and TRBJ2-7, with a weak D call TRBD2 (6 bases). The germline V gene encodes CDR1 SGHAT and CDR2 FQNNGV. The ends were cut back, 1 base at V and 0 bases at J, with 10 bases in the middle. The CDR3 runs to 15 residues.

The gene calls are TRBV5-4 and TRBJ2-6; 11 bases align to TRBD1. The CDR3 runs to 18 residues. With 4 bases clipped from V and 0 bases from J, the junction kept 6 bases outside the gene matches. The germline V gene encodes CDR1 SGHNT and CDR2 YYREEE (reference sequence). This CDR3 reads CASSQGQGGFSGANVLTF. CDR3 bases: TGTGCCAGCAGCCAGGGACAGGGGGGATTCTCTGGGGCCAACGTCCTGACTTTC.

The chain recombines TRBV6-6 with TRBJ1-2, with D possibly matching TRBD1 (5 bases). Per germline, CDR1 MNHNY and CDR2 SVGAGI (reference sequence). Trimming stripped 1 base from V and 3 bases from J, with 9 bases between. The CDR3 length is 14 residues. CDR3: CASSYLDSHYGYTF. CDR3 bases: TGTGCCAGCAGTTACTTAGACAGCCACTATGGCTACACCTTC.

The chain links TRBV4-1 to TRBJ1-5; 8 bases line up with TRBD1. This CDR3 is built from 18 residues. J lost 3 bases, V lost 0 bases, and 10 bases had no gene match. The V gene's germline CDR1 is MGHRA and CDR2 YSYEKL. CDR3 loop: CASSQDLGQGSTNQPQHF. The CDR3 nucleotides are TGCGCCAGCAGCCAAGATCTAGGACAGGGTAGTACCAATCAGCCCCAGCATTTT.

This clone was observed once. The chain links TRBV5-6 to TRBJ1-3; D is possibly TRBD1 (6 bases). The CDR3 runs to 16 residues. In germline, CDR1 is SGHDT, CDR2 YYEEEE. V dropped 6 bases and J dropped 0 bases, with 16 bases sitting between them. The CDR3 loop reads CASTLDRRISGNTIYF. Written as DNA, the CDR3 is TGTGCCAGCACCCTAGACAGGAGGATCTCTGGAAACACCATATATTTT.

The chain couples TRBV5-6 to TRBJ2-1, with D unclear. The V end lost 4 bases, the J end lost 7 bases, and 18 bases lay between the germline ends. The CDR3 runs to 15 residues. CDR1 SGHDT and CDR2 YYEEEE come from the germline V gene. CDR3 nucleotide sequence: TGTGCCAGCAGCGGGGAAGGATCAGCCCGGAATGAGCAGTTCTTC. Its translation is CASSGEGSARNEQFF. The whole variable domain, remainder taken from reference TRBV5-6 and TRBJ2-1, is DAGVTQSPTHLIKTRGQQVTLRCSPKSGHDTVSWYQQALGQGPQFIFQYYEEEERQRGNFPDRFSGHQFPNYSSELNVNALLLGDSALYLCASSGEGSARNEQFFGPGTRLTVL.

The chain links TRBV19 to TRBJ1-3, with D perhaps TRBD1 (5 bases). The V gene lost 9 bases and the J gene lost 1 base, with 10 bases spanning the gap. The CDR3 runs to 13 residues. Germline V lookup: CDR1 LNHDA, CDR2 SQIVND (reference sequence). CDR3 DNA sequence: TGTGCCAGCAAGACAGTTTCTGGAAACACCATATATTTT. This sequence encodes CASKTVSGNTIYF.

The chain is built from TRBV11-3 and TRBJ2-5; unclear D gene. This CDR3 is 14 amino acids long. Germline V CDR1 and CDR2: SGHNT, YENEEA. Trimming removed 5 bases from V and 4 bases from J, with 14 bases in between. For the CDR3, the DNA is TGTGCCAGCAGCCCCCACGGGTCGGGAGAGACCCAGTACTTC. Its protein is CASSPHGSGETQYF.

The J gene is TRBJ1-2, the V gene TRBV4-1; the D is unclear. V was cut by 0 bases and J by 6 bases, with 5 bases left in between. Germline V lookup: CDR1 MGHRA, CDR2 YSYEKL. The CDR3 length is 12 residues. CDR3 amino acids: CASSQDYHGYTF. CDR3 bases: TGCGCCAGCAGCCAAGATTACCATGGCTACACCTTC.

The CDR3 nucleotides are TGTGCCAGCAGCGCCCGGTTGGCCGGGGAGCTGTTTTTT. This sequence encodes CASSARLAGELFF. The chain couples TRBV7-9 to TRBJ2-2; D remains unclear. V was shortened by 5 bases and J by 6 bases, with 10 bases between the two germline ends. The CDR3 is 13 amino acids. CDR1 and CDR2 from the germline V gene are SEHNR and FQNEAQ (reference sequence).

The V gene is TRBV12-5, the J gene TRBJ1-3; D perhaps matches TRBD1 (5 bases). The germline V gene has CDR1 LGHNT and CDR2 FRNRAP. V lost 1 base and J lost 0, with 19 bases in between. The CDR3 runs to 19 residues. The CDR3 nucleotides are TGTGCTAGTGGTTTGGGGCTCGGGCCGCGGGGCCCCTCTGGAAACACCATATATTTT. This encodes CASGLGLGPRGPSGNTIYF. Combining the CDR3 with reference TRBV12-5 and TRBJ1-3 gives the whole variable domain DARVTQTPRHKVTEMGQEVTMRCQPILGHNTVFWYRQTMMQGLELLAYFRNRAPLDDSGMPKDRFSAEMPDATLATLKIQPSEPRDSAVYFCASGLGLGPRGPSGNTIYFGEGSWLTVV.

Worth noting for this clone: At the DNA level, this CDR3 is encoded by other sequences in the same sample as well. The rearrangement uses TRBV6-1 and TRBJ1-6, with D tentatively TRBD1 (5 bases). Germline loops: CDR1 MNHNS, CDR2 SASEGT. The germline V and J ends were trimmed by 4 bases and 2 bases, with 6 bases remaining between them. The CDR3 is made up of 14 amino acids. The DNA for the CDR3 is TGTGCCAGCAGTGCGGGGCCCTATAATTCACCCCTCCACTTT. Residues: CASSAGPYNSPLHF.

The chain combines TRBV12-5 with TRBJ1-5; D is unresolved. Looked up from germline, CDR1 is LGHNT and CDR2 is FRNRAP. This CDR3 has 13 residues. V lost 1 base to trimming and J lost 5 bases, with 6 bases between them. This CDR3 reads CASGLATDQPQHF. In DNA form, the CDR3 reads TGTGCTAGTGGTTTGGCCACAGATCAGCCCCAGCATTTT.

The chain has TRBV2 and TRBJ2-1; D could derive from TRBD1 or TRBD2 (6 bases each). Trimming cost V 5 bases and J 8 bases, with 13 bases left between them. The length of the CDR3 is 13 residues. Germline V gene data show CDR1 as SNHLY and CDR2 as FYNNEI. For the CDR3, the DNA is TGTGCCAGCAGTTTCGGGGGCGGCTATGAGCAGTTCTTC. This translates into CASSFGGGYEQFF.

This chain links TRBV5-4 with TRBJ2-5; TRBD1 aligns across 9 bases. Germline loops: CDR1 SGHNT, CDR2 YYREEE (reference sequence). The CDR3 has 15 amino acids. Trimming removed 3 bases from V and 4 bases from J; junction bases left unmatched: 7. The CDR3 here is CASSSVDRGSETQYF. The CDR3 DNA sequence: TGTGCCAGCAGCTCCGTGGACAGGGGTTCAGAGACCCAGTACTTC.

This chain connects TRBV5-8 to TRBJ1-2; 7 bases map to TRBD1. The germline V gene encodes CDR1 SGHTS and CDR2 YDEGEE. Trimming cost V 2 bases and J 0 bases; bases outside gene matches: 7. The CDR3 is 16 amino acids. The CDR3 here is CASSFWDRLTNYGYTF. CDR3 bases: TGTGCCAGCAGCTTTTGGGACAGACTTACTAACTATGGCTACACCTTC.

The CDR3 DNA reads TGCGCCAGCAGCCCTAGGACAGGGGTGAACACCGGGGAGCTGTTTTTT. Translation: CASSPRTGVNTGELFF. The rearrangement links TRBV4-1 to TRBJ2-2, with 9 bases lining up with TRBD1. With 4 bases clipped from V and 1 base from J, the junction kept 4 bases outside the gene matches. The CDR3 runs 16 residues. Germline V gene lookup returns CDR1 MGHRA and CDR2 YSYEKL.

The chain is built from TRBV5-4 and TRBJ2-3; 9 bases are a match to TRBD1. Germline V gene sequence: CDR1 SGHNT, CDR2 YYREEE (reference sequence). The CDR3 has 15 amino acids. Trimming cost V 5 bases and J 3 bases; bases outside gene matches: 7. CDR3 DNA sequence: TGTGCCAGCAGAACTTACAGGGGGCAAACAGATACGCAGTATTTT. It encodes CASRTYRGQTDTQYF.

The V call is TRBV21-1, the J call TRBJ1-5; TRBD1, the table's D call, lacks a check against the DNA. TRBV21-1 is reported as a pseudogene. This CDR3 contains 22 residues. The CDR3 DNA sequence: TGTGCCAGCAGCCTGAGGACAGGGGGACTCAGAAAGAGGCTTTTTAGCAATCAGCCCCAGCATTTT. Translating it yields CASSLRTGGLRKRLFSNQPQHF.

This clone was recorded once. The rearrangement joins TRBV6-5 to TRBJ2-5, with D perhaps being TRBD1 or TRBD2 (5 bases each). Germline V gene lookup returns CDR1 MNHEY and CDR2 SVGAGI. The CDR3 sequence is 12 residues long. The V gene lost 8 bases and the J gene lost 7 bases, with 14 bases spanning the gap. This chain's CDR3 is CASGIWDGTQYF. The CDR3 DNA follows: TGTGCCAGCGGTATTTGGGACGGGACCCAGTACTTC.

The V call is TRBV7-9, the J call TRBJ2-3, with D unclear. V lost 3 bases and J 4 bases, leaving 8 bases between the germline ends. The CDR3 consists of 13 residues. The germline V gene encodes CDR1 SEHNR and CDR2 FQNEAQ (reference sequence). The CDR3 protein is CASSFAAADTQYF. The CDR3 DNA follows: TGTGCCAGCAGCTTCGCCGCAGCAGATACGCAGTATTTT.

This clone has just a few counts. This chain joins TRBV29-1 and TRBJ1-2; D not certain. Trimming cost V 7 bases and J 4 bases, with 13 bases left between them. From germline, CDR1 is SQVTM and CDR2 ANQGSEA. The CDR3 spans 12 residues. CDR3 sequence: CSAGSISYGYTF. As DNA, the CDR3 is TGCAGCGCAGGTTCGATTAGCTATGGCTACACCTTC. Variable domain in full (rest from reference TRBV29-1 and TRBJ1-2): SAVISQKPSRDICQRGTSLTIQCQVDSQVTMMFWYRQQPGQSLTLIATANQGSEATYESGFVIDKFPISRPNLTFSTLTVSNMSPEDSSIYLCSAGSISYGYTFGSGTRLTVV.